This record looks at one TCR beta chain sequence and its context. This entry belongs to a study of T cells in Graves' hyperthyroidism and ophthalmopathy. Regions amplified from RNA transcripts were the TCR beta CDR3 regions. HTBI primers were the set used in a first-round RT-PCR of the TCR CDR3. TCRdb analysed the multiplex PCR reads with MiXCR anew, one entry per CDR3 protein. This table holds about half a million distinct CDR3 sequences, just under 20% found once. PBMCs were obtained from 7.5 to 10 ml fresh peripheral blood. The CDR3 spans 16 residues. The V gene's germline CDR1 is LNHNV and CDR2 YYDKDF (reference sequence). After removal of 1 base from V and 2 bases from J, the junction contained 7 bases not matched to a gene.

The rearrangement uses TRBV15 and TRBJ2-5, with 7 bases that match TRBD2. The sample taken for sequencing was blood. The clonotype comes from a middle-aged man with Graves' ophthalmopathy. The CDR3 reads CATSRVNRRGQETQYF. The CDR3 region has the DNA TGTGCCACCAGCAGAGTTAACAGGCGGGGGCAAGAGACCCAGTACTTC.